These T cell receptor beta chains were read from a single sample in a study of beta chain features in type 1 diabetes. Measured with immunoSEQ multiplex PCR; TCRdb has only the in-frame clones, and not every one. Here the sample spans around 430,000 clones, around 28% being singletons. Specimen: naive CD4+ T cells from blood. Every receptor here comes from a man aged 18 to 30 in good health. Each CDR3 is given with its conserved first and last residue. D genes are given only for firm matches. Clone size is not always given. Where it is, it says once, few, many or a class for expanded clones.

cdr3_aa: CASSSSLGYEQYF; cdr3_nt: TGTGCCAGTAGTTCAAGTCTGGGCTACGAGCAGTACTTC; cdr3_length: 13; d_call: -; clone_size: -; v_call: TRBV19; j_call: TRBJ2-7
cdr3_aa: CATSRGTSGETYEQYF; cdr3_nt: TGTGCCACCAGCAGAGGTACTAGCGGGGAAACCTACGAGCAGTACTTC; cdr3_length: 16; d_call: TRBD2; clone_size: -; v_call: TRBV15; j_call: TRBJ2-7
cdr3_aa: CSVTGYTYEQYF; cdr3_nt: TGCAGCGTTACAGGTTATACCTACGAGCAGTACTTC; cdr3_length: 12; d_call: -; clone_size: -; v_call: TRBV29-1; j_call: TRBJ2-7
cdr3_aa: CASSTGVEETQYF; cdr3_nt: TGTGCCAGCAGTACTGGGGTGGAAGAGACCCAGTACTTC; cdr3_length: 13; d_call: -; clone_size: few; v_call: TRBV2; j_call: TRBJ2-5
cdr3_aa: CASSFGVGANVLTF; cdr3_nt: TGTGCCAGCAGCTTTGGAGTTGGGGCCAACGTCCTGACTTTC; cdr3_length: 14; d_call: -; clone_size: -; v_call: TRBV7-2; j_call: TRBJ2-6
cdr3_aa: CASSLRTSSYNEQFF; cdr3_nt: TGTGCCAGCAGCTTACGGACTAGCTCCTACAATGAGCAGTTCTTC; cdr3_length: 15; d_call: TRBD2; clone_size: -; v_call: TRBV5-4; j_call: TRBJ2-1
cdr3_aa: CATSRGPHSEQFF; cdr3_nt: TGTGCCACCAGCAGAGGCCCTCACAGTGAGCAGTTCTTC; cdr3_length: 13; d_call: -; clone_size: -; v_call: TRBV15; j_call: TRBJ2-1
cdr3_aa: CAWSGIFGLAQYF; cdr3_nt: TGTGCCTGGAGCGGCATCTTTGGGTTGGCCCAGTACTTC; cdr3_length: 13; d_call: -; clone_size: -; v_call: TRBV30; j_call: TRBJ2-5
cdr3_aa: CASSGGQGNTEAFF; cdr3_nt: TGTGCCAGCAGCGGGGGACAGGGGAACACTGAAGCTTTCTTT; cdr3_length: 14; d_call: TRBD1; clone_size: -; v_call: TRBV13; j_call: TRBJ1-1
cdr3_aa: CASRIGTGGGETQYF; cdr3_nt: TGCGCCAGCAGAATCGGGACAGGGGGCGGAGAGACCCAGTACTTC; cdr3_length: 15; d_call: TRBD1; clone_size: -; v_call: TRBV5-1; j_call: TRBJ2-5
cdr3_aa: CSSGAEGALAEAFF; cdr3_nt: TGTTCCTCCGGGGCGGAGGGGGCCTTGGCTGAAGCTTTCTTT; cdr3_length: 14; d_call: TRBD1; clone_size: -; v_call: TRBV16; j_call: TRBJ1-1
cdr3_aa: CAWSTGRNTEAFF; cdr3_nt: TGTGCCTGGAGTACAGGGAGGAACACTGAAGCTTTCTTT; cdr3_length: 13; d_call: -; clone_size: -; v_call: TRBV30; j_call: TRBJ1-1
cdr3_aa: CATSSRGYNTGELFF; cdr3_nt: TGTGCCACCAGCAGCAGGGGGTACAACACCGGGGAGCTGTTTTTT; cdr3_length: 15; d_call: TRBD1; clone_size: -; v_call: TRBV15; j_call: TRBJ2-2
cdr3_aa: CATSAALAGGPYEQYF; cdr3_nt: TGTGCCACCTCAGCGGCACTAGCGGGAGGGCCCTACGAGCAGTACTTC; cdr3_length: 16; d_call: TRBD2; clone_size: -; v_call: TRBV15; j_call: TRBJ2-7
cdr3_aa: CASSSAIERSTGELFF; cdr3_nt: TGTGCCAGCAGCTCCGCCATTGAGAGGTCCACCGGGGAGCTGTTTTTT; cdr3_length: 16; d_call: -; clone_size: -; v_call: TRBV5-4; j_call: TRBJ2-2
cdr3_aa: CATSRDPTRGLFF; cdr3_nt: TGTGCCACCAGCAGAGATCCCACGCGGGGCCTGTTTTTT; cdr3_length: 13; d_call: -; clone_size: few; v_call: TRBV15; j_call: TRBJ1-4